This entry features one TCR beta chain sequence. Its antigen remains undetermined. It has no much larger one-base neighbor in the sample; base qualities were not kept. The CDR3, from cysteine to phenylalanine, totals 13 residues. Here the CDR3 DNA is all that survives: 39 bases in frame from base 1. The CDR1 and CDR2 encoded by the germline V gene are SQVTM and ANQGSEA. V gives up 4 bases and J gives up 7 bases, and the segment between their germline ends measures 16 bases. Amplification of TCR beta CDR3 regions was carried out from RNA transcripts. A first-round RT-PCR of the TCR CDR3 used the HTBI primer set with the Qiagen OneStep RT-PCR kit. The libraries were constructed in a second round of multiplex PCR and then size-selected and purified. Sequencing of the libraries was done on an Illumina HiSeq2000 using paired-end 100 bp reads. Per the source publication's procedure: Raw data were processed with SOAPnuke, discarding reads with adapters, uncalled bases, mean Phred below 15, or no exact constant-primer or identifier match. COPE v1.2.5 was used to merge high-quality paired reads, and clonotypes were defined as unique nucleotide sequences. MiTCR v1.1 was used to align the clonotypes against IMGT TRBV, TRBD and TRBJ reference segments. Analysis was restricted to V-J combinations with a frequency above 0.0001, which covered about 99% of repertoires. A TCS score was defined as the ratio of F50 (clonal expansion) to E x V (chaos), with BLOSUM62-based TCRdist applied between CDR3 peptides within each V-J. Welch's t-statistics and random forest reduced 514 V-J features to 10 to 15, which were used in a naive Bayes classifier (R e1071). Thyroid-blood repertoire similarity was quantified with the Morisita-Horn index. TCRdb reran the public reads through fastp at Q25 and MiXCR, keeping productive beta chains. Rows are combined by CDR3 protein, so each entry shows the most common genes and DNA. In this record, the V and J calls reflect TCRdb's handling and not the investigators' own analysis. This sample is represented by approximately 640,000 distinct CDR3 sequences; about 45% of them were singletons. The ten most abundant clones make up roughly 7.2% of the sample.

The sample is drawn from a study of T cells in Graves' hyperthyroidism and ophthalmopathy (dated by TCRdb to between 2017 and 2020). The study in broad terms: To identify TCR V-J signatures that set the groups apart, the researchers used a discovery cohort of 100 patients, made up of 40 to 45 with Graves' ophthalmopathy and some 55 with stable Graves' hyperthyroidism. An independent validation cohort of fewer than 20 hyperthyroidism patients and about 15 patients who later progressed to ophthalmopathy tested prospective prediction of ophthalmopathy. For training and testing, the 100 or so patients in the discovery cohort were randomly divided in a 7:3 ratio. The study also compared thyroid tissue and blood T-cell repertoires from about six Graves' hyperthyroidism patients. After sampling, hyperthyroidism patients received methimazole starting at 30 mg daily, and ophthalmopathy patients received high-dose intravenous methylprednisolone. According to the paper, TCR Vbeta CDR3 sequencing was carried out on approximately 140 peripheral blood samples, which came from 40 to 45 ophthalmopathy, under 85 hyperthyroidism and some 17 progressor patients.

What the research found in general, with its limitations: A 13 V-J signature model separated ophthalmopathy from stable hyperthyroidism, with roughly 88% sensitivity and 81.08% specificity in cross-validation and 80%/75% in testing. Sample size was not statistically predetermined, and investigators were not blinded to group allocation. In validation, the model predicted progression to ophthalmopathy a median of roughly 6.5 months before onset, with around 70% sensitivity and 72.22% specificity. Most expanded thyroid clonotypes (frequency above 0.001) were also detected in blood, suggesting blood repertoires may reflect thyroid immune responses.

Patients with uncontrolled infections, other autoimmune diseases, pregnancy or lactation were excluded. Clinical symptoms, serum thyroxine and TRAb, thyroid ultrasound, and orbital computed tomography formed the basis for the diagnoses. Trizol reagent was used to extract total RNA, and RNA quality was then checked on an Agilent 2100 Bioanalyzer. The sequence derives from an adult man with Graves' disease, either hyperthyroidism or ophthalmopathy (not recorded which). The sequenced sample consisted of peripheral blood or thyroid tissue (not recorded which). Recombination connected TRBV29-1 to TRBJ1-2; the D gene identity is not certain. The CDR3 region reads CSVGGILRIGYTF. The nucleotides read TGCAGCGTTGGTGGGATTCTGCGCATTGGCTACACCTTC.